The 21 T cell receptor beta chains listed next were all sequenced from one sample in a study of tissue T cells after allogeneic stem cell transplantation. Assay used: immunoSEQ multiplex PCR; TCRdb lists only in-frame clones, some missing. The sample yields more than 7,000 clones, 56% seen once. Sequencing used tissue from the jejunum, obtained at autopsy. The origin of the receptors is a female donor older than 55 with lung cancer.

J is TRBJ1-5 and V is TRBV27, with unresolved D. V was shortened by 5 bases and J by 4 bases, with 12 bases between the two germline ends. Germline V CDR1 and CDR2: MNHEY, SMNVEV (reference sequence). The CDR3 is 14 residues long. The CDR3 DNA is TGTGCCAGCAGTCCCCTTCGGATGAATCAGCCCCAGCATTTT. It specifies CASSPLRMNQPQHF.

V gene TRBV6-5 combines with J gene TRBJ2-7; either TRBD1 or TRBD2 may supply D (6 bases each). This CDR3 has 15 amino acids. With 7 bases removed from V and 4 bases from J, the gap between germline ends came to 20 bases. Germline CDR1 is MNHEY and CDR2 is SVGAGI. The CDR3 DNA is TGTGCCAGCACCCCCCCCGGAGGGGGGAAATACGAGCAGTACTTC. Translation: CASTPPGGGKYEQYF.

The rearrangement joins TRBV29-1 to TRBJ2-4; 8 bases match TRBD1. This CDR3 is built from 12 residues. Germline V gene sequence: CDR1 SQVTM, CDR2 ANQGSEA. V dropped 6 bases and J dropped 8; count of bases not matched to a gene: 6. CDR3 DNA sequence: TGCAGCGTCAGGGGGCTAATGGACATTCAGTACTTC. Its translation is CSVRGLMDIQYF.

V usage is TRBV4-1 and J usage is TRBJ1-2; D perhaps matches TRBD1 (6 bases). V gave up 2 bases and J gave up 3 bases, with 10 bases separating them. The CDR3 has 14 residues. Germline loops: CDR1 MGHRA, CDR2 YSYEKL. The CDR3, as DNA: TGCGCCAGCAGCCAACTAGGGGGGGACTATGGCTACACCTTC. Its translation is CASSQLGGDYGYTF.

This chain uses TRBV7-2 with TRBJ2-4, with D perhaps given as TRBD1 or TRBD2 (5 bases each). Germline CDR1 SGHTA, CDR2 FQGNSA. The CDR3 runs to 14 residues. The V end was cut by 2 bases, the J end by 7 bases, with 12 bases between. The CDR3 sequence: CASSLRVGANIQYF. The DNA for the CDR3 is TGTGCCAGCAGCTTACGGGTCGGGGCTAACATTCAGTACTTC.

The rearrangement links TRBV9 to TRBJ2-7; D call uncertain. Germline V CDR1 and CDR2: SGDLS, YYNGEE. Deletions cut 0 bases from V and 5 bases from J, with 12 bases between. This CDR3 has 14 amino acids. Here the CDR3 reads CASSVGLGIHEQYF. For the CDR3, the DNA is TGTGCCAGCAGCGTAGGATTAGGGATTCACGAGCAGTACTTC.

By share of the sample, this clone is medium-sized. The chain joins TRBV7-6 to TRBJ1-6, with D uncertain. CDR1 is SGHVS and CDR2 is FNYEAQ in the germline V gene. CDR3 size: 16 residues. Trimming took off 5 bases at V and 14 bases at J, with 25 bases between the two ends. In DNA form, the CDR3 reads TGTGCCAGCAGCCCACGACTCGAACAGTCCATCGGGGCCCTCCACTTT. Its translation: CASSPRLEQSIGALHF. The entire variable domain, with the rest obtained from reference TRBV7-6 and TRBJ1-6, is as follows: GAGVSQSPRYKVTKRGQDVALRCDPISGHVSLYWYRQALGQGPEFLTYFNYEAQQDKSGLPNDRFSAERPEGSISTLTIQRTEQRDSAMYRCASSPRLEQSIGALHFGNGTRLTVT.

This chain uses TRBV3-1 (or the pseudogene TRBV3-2) with TRBJ2-1, with no clear D. V was trimmed by 0 bases and J by 4 bases, leaving 10 bases between them. The CDR3 is 15 amino acids. In germline, CDR1 is LGHDT, CDR2 YNNKEL (reference sequence). The CDR3 DNA reads as TGTGCCAGCAGCCAAGATGTAGGAAGATACAATGAGCAGTTCTTC. Its translation: CASSQDVGRYNEQFF.

Notes on this clone: Other nucleotide sequences in the sample specify the same CDR3. The gene calls are TRBV4-3 and TRBJ2-3; 11 bases are a match to TRBD2. Germline CDR1 is LGHNA and CDR2 is YSLEER. The CDR3 has 17 residues. J was trimmed by 5 bases and V by 3 bases; bases with no gene match: 10. The CDR3 coding sequence is TGCGCCAGCAGCCACCCGGGGTCTAGCGGGGGGTTAGATACGCAGTATTTT. This translates into CASSHPGSSGGLDTQYF.

Only a few counts were recorded for this clone. The V gene is TRBV6-6, the J gene TRBJ2-2, with D perhaps TRBD2 (6 bases). V lost 8 bases and J lost 5, with 12 bases in between. The CDR3 is 13 amino acids. Per the germline V gene, CDR1 is MNHNY and CDR2 is SVGAGI (reference sequence). This CDR3 is CASRSGPTGELFF. CDR3 sequence (DNA): TGTGCCAGCCGAAGCGGGCCAACCGGGGAGCTGTTTTTT.

The V gene is TRBV19, the J gene TRBJ1-1; D may be TRBD1 (6 bases). The CDR3 totals 11 residues. V gave up 5 bases and J gave up 5 bases, with 6 bases separating them. CDR1 is LNHDA and CDR2 is SQIVND in the germline V gene (reference sequence). The CDR3, as DNA: TGTGCCAGTAGTCAGGGGACTGAAGCTTTCTTT. Its protein product is CASSQGTEAFF.

The rearrangement links TRBV6-5 to TRBJ1-4, with D uncertain. Germline lookup yields CDR1 MNHEY and CDR2 SVGAGI. The V and J ends lost 6 bases and 2 bases respectively, with 4 bases between them. The CDR3 is 12 amino acids. This CDR3 is CASRGTNEKLFF. The DNA of the CDR3 is TGTGCCAGCAGGGGGACTAATGAAAAACTGTTTTTT.

The chain links TRBV30 to TRBJ1-1, with D uncertain. The CDR3 runs 11 residues. Germline CDR1 GTSNPN, CDR2 SVGIG (reference sequence). V was trimmed by 5 bases and J by 5 bases, leaving 9 bases between them. The CDR3 DNA follows: TGTGCCTGGGGAGTCGGGACTGAAGCTTTCTTT. This sequence encodes CAWGVGTEAFF.

This clone was observed a handful of times. The V and J genes are TRBV7-9 and TRBJ2-3; 7 nucleotides align to TRBD2. CDR1 and CDR2 from the germline V gene are SEHNR and FQNEAQ (reference sequence). Trimming took 4 bases from V and 0 from J; bases not matched to a gene: 4. There are 15 residues in the CDR3. The CDR3 loop reads CASSYRAGSTDTQYF. In DNA form, the CDR3 reads TGTGCCAGCAGCTATCGAGCGGGGAGCACAGATACGCAGTATTTT.

This chain links TRBV12-3 or TRBV12-4 with TRBJ2-7; the D is unclear. The CDR3 runs to 12 residues. V was clipped by 2 bases and J by 5 bases, with 7 bases between them. The CDR3 sequence is CASSLSRHEQYF. CDR3 coding DNA: TGTGCCAGCAGTTTATCTCGCCACGAGCAGTACTTC.

This clone was found a few times. The chain joins TRBV4-2 to TRBJ1-1, with TRBD1 identical over 8 bases. The CDR3 covers 15 residues. The germline gives CDR1 LGHNA, CDR2 YNFKEQ. The ends lost 3 bases at V and 8 bases at J; junction bases unmatched: 11. The CDR3: CASSQDGTGGREAFF. The CDR3 nucleotides are TGTGCCAGCAGCCAGGATGGGACAGGCGGGAGGGAAGCTTTCTTT.

The chain combines TRBV5-1 with TRBJ2-1; D not certain. There are 14 residues in the CDR3. Germline V lookup: CDR1 SGHRS, CDR2 YFSETQ. The V and J ends lost 2 bases and 0 bases respectively, with 6 bases between them. CDR3 nucleotides: TGCGCCAGCAGCTTTGGAAACTCCTACAATGAGCAGTTCTTC. It codes for CASSFGNSYNEQFF.

The chain joins TRBV11-3 to TRBJ2-1, with TRBD2 as a possible D gene (5 bases). The CDR3 is 14 amino acids. Germline CDR1 SGHNT, CDR2 YENEEA. The V end lost 1 base, the J end lost 5 bases, and 9 bases lay between the germline ends. The DNA of the CDR3 is TGTGCCAGCAGCTTAGGAGGGAGCAACAATGAGCAGTTCTTC. Protein: CASSLGGSNNEQFF.

The chain joins TRBV15 to TRBJ1-5; TRBD1 matches at 7 bases. The CDR3 spans 17 residues. Trimming removed 1 base from V and 11 bases from J; junction bases left unmatched: 17. CDR1 and CDR2 from the germline V gene are LNHNV and YYDKDF (reference sequence). The CDR3 nucleotides are TGTGCCACCAGCAGAGGACCAAGACAGGGATCGGGCAGGACCCAGCATTTT. It is translated as CATSRGPRQGSGRTQHF.

This clone was counted between two and nine times. The rearrangement joins TRBV11-2 to TRBJ2-6; D call uncertain. From germline, CDR1 is SGHAT and CDR2 FQNNGV. The ends were cut back, 3 bases at V and 0 bases at J, with 6 bases in the middle. CDR3 length: 15 amino acids. CDR3: CASSFTYSGANVLTF. The CDR3 bases are TGTGCCAGCAGCTTTACGTACTCTGGGGCCAACGTCCTGACTTTC.

V is TRBV30 and J is TRBJ1-2, with TRBD1 matching 7 bases. Trimming at V came to 0 bases and at J to 8 bases, leaving 6 bases not matched to a gene. Germline V gene lookup returns CDR1 GTSNPN and CDR2 SVGIG (reference sequence). This CDR3 region has 13 residues. CDR3 protein: CAWSVRGLRGYTF. The DNA for the CDR3 is TGTGCCTGGAGTGTGAGGGGGCTTAGGGGCTACACCTTC.